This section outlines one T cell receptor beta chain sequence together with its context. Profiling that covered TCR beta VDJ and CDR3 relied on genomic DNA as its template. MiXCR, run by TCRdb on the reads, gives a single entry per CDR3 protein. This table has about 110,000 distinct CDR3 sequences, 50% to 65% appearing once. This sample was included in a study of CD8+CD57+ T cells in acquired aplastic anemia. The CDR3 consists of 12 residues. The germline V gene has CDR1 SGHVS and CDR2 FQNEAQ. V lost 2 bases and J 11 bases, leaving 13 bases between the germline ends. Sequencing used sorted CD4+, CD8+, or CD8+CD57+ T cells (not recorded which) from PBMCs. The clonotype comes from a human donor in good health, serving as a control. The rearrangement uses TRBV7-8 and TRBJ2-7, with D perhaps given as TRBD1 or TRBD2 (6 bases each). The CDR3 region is CASSLPGASEYF. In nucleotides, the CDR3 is TGTGCCAGCAGCTTACCGGGGGCGTCCGAGTACTTC.